This TCR beta chain was obtained from a study of T cell repertoires in cytomegalovirus infection (dated by TCRdb to about 2019). About the full investigation: Because public TCR beta signatures pointed to carriage of CMV infection together with the matching HLA type, the HLA type of each donor mattered for the analysis. Beyond this particular receptor, the publication reports: In the ex vivo response, HLA-C-restricted CMV-specific TCR beta clonotypes were dominant, and in two of eight donors the single most frequent clonotype came from this HLA-C-restricted group. Carriers of CMV infection plus the relevant HLA type were discriminated by the cumulative frequency of public TCR beta family members in the study cohort and in an independent roughly 400-donor cohort.

As regards this clonotype: Its antigen is still unknown. No much larger clone is present one base from it, and per-base qualities are unavailable.

This sample was sequenced with an Illumina HiSeq 1500. TCRdb took the public reads, trimmed them with fastp at Q25, ran MiXCR for clone calling and kept in-frame beta chains. Entries that share a CDR3 protein sequence are merged under the most common genes and DNA. The sample table lists approximately 700,000 distinct CDR3 sequences, about a third of them with a count of one. The ten largest account for about 2.8% of the sample. This TCR was sampled from a human donor in good health (CMV status not recorded). Some clones in this sample may be carry-over from other donors' samples. Sequencing was performed on PBMCs.

For the CDR3, the sequence is CAITGTARYEQYF. The sequenced DNA: TGTGCCATCACCGGGACAGCGCGCTACGAGCAGTACTTC. Recombination joined TRBV2 with TRBJ2-7, with 7 bases in between that match TRBD1. Clipping removes 10 bases from V and 3 bases from J, with 9 as the unmatched junction base count. The germline V gene gives CDR1 as SNHLY and CDR2 as FYNNEI. The CDR3 runs 13 residues from the cysteine to the phenylalanine. Only the CDR3 part of the read is kept: 39 bases, read in frame from the first base.